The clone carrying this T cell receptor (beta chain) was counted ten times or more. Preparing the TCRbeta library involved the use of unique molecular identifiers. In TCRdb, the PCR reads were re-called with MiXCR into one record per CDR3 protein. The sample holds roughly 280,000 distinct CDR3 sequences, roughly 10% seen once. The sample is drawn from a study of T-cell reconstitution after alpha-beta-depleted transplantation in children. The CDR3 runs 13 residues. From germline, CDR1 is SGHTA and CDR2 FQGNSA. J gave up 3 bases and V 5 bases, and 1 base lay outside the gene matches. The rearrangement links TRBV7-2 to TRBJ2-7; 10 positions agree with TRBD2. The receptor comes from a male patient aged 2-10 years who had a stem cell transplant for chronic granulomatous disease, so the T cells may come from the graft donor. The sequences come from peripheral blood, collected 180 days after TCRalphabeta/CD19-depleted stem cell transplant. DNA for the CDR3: TGTGCCAGCAGCCGGACTAGCGGCTACGAGCAGTACTTC. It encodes CASSRTSGYEQYF.